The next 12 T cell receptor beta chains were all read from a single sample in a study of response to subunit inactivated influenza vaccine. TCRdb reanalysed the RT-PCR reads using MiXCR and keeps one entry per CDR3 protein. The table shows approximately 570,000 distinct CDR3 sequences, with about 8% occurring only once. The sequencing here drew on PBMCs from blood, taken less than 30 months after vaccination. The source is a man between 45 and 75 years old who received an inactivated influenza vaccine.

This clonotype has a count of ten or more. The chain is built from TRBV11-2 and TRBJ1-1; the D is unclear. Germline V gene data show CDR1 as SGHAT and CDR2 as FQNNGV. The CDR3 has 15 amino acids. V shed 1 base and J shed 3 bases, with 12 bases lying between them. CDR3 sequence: CASSLGAGPYTEAFF. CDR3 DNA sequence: TGTGCCAGCAGCTTAGGGGCCGGGCCGTACACTGAAGCTTTCTTT.

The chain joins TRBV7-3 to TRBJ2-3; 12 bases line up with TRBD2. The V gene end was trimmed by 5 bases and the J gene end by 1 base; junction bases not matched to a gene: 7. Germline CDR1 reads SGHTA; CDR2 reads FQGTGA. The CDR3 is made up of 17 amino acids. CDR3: CASSPWTSGKGTDTQYF. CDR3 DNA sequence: TGTGCCAGCAGCCCGTGGACTAGCGGGAAGGGCACAGATACGCAGTATTTT.

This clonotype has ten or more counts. CDR3 sequence (DNA): TGTGCCAGCAGCTTAAATGGATATAGCACAGATACGCAGTATTTT. Amino acids: CASSLNGYSTDTQYF. The chain employs TRBV11-1 and TRBJ2-3; no firm D call. V was clipped by 2 bases and J by 0 bases, with 9 bases between them. Germline CDR1 is SGHAT and CDR2 is FQDESV (reference sequence). This CDR3 is 15 amino acids long.

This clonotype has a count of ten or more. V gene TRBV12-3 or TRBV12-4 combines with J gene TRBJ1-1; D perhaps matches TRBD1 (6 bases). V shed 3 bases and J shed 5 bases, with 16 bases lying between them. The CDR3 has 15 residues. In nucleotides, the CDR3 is TGTGCCAGCAGTTTGGGCGGGGGGCATGGGACTGAAGCTTTCTTT. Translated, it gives CASSLGGGHGTEAFF.

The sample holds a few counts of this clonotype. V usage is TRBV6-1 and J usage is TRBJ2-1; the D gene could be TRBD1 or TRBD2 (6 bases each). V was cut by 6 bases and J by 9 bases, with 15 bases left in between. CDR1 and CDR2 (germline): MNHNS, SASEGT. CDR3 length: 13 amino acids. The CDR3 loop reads CASRKEGGGEQFF. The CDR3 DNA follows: TGTGCCAGCAGGAAAGAGGGGGGCGGTGAGCAGTTCTTC.

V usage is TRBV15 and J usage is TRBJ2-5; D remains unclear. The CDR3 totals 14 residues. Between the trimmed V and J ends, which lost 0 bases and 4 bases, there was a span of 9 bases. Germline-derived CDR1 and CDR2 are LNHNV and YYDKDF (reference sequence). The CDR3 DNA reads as TGTGCCACCAGCAGAGACCCTACGGGAGAGACCCAGTACTTC. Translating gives CATSRDPTGETQYF.

For the CDR3, the DNA is TGCGCCAGCAGCCAAGAGGCAGGGGTAAACTCCTACGAGCAGTACTTC. Amino acid sequence: CASSQEAGVNSYEQYF. V is TRBV4-3 and J is TRBJ2-7; tentatively, D is TRBD1 (6 bases). Germline CDR1 is LGHNA and CDR2 is YSLEER. V dropped 0 bases and J dropped 0 bases, with 12 bases sitting between them. This CDR3 is built from 16 residues.

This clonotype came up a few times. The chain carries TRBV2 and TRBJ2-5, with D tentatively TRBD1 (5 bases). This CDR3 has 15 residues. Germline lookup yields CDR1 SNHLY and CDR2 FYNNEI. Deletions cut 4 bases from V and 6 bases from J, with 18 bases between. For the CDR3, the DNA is TGTGCCAGCAGTGGGACAACGTACCTCCCAAAGACCCAGTACTTC. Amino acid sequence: CASSGTTYLPKTQYF.

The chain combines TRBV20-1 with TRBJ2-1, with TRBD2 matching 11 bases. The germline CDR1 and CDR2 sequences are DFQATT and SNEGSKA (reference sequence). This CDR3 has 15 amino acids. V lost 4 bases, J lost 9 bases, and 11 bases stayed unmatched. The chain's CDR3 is CSATGALAGVIEQFF. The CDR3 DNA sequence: TGCAGTGCTACGGGGGCACTAGCGGGAGTGATTGAGCAGTTCTTC.

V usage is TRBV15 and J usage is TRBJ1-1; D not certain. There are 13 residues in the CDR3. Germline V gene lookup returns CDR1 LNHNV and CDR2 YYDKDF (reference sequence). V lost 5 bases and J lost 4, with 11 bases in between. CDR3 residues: CATSPRRGTEAFF. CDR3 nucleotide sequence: TGTGCCACCAGCCCGAGGCGGGGCACTGAAGCTTTCTTT.

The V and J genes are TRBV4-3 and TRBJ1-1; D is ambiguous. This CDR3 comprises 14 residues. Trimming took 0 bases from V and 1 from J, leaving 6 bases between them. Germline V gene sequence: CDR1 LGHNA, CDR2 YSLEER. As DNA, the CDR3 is TGCGCCAGCAGCCAAGACCTCAGGAACACTGAAGCTTTCTTT. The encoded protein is CASSQDLRNTEAFF.

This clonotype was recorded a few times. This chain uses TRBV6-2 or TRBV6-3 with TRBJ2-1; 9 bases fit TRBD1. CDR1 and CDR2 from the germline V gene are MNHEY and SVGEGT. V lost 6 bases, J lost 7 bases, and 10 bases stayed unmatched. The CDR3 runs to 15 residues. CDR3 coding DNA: TGTGCCAGCAGACGACAGGGGGAGGGGGCGAATGAGCAGTTCTTC. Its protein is CASRRQGEGANEQFF.